This T cell receptor (beta chain) was observed in a study of somatic mutations in cytotoxic T cells in rheumatoid arthritis. Overall study: It was right after diagnosis, before any treatment, that patient blood (30 ml EDTA) was drawn. Regarding the study as a whole: Levels of CD8+ T-cell clonality in rheumatoid arthritis patients were statistically indistinguishable from those seen in age-matched healthy controls, with no significant difference.

Clones were sequenced by immunoSEQ multiplex PCR, and TCRdb holds only the in-frame ones, with some missing. Of about 19,000 clones detected, about 85% appear once; the ten largest clones hold approximately 15%. On this clone itself: Its antigen is not identified.

J gave up 3 bases and V 4 bases, and 7 bases lay outside the gene matches. This CDR3 has 15 amino acids. Per the germline V gene, CDR1 is PRHDT and CDR2 is FYEKMQ (reference sequence). This TCR derives from an adult with rheumatoid arthritis. The sequenced sample consisted of CD8+ T cells sorted from blood. The chain carries TRBV13 and TRBJ1-2, with 8 bases fitting TRBD1. The DNA for the CDR3 is TGTGCCAGCAGCTACAGGGGGTGGGGAGACTATGGCTACACCTTC. It codes for CASSYRGWGDYGYTF.